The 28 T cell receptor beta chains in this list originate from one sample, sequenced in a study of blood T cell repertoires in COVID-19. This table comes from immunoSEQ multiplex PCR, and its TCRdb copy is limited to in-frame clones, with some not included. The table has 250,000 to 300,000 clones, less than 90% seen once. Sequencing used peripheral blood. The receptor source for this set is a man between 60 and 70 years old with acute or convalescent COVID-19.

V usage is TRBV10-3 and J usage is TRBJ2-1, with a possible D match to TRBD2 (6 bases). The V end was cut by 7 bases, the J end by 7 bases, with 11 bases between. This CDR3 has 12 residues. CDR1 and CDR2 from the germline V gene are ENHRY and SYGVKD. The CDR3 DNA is TGTGCCATCAAGGCGGGAAAGAATGAGCAGTTCTTC. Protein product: CAIKAGKNEQFF.

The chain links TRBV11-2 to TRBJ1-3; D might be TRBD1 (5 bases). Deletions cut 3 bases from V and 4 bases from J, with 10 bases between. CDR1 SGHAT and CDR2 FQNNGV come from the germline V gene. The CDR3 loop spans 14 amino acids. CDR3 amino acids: CASSLAGPGNTIYF. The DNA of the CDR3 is TGTGCCAGCAGCTTGGCAGGGCCCGGAAACACCATATATTTT.

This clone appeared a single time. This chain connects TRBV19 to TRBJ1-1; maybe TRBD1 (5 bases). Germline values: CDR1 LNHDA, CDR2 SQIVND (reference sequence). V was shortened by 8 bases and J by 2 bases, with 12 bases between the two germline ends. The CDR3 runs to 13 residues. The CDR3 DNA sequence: TGTGCCAGTGAGACAGCGATTAACACTGAAGCTTTCTTT. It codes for CASETAINTEAFF.

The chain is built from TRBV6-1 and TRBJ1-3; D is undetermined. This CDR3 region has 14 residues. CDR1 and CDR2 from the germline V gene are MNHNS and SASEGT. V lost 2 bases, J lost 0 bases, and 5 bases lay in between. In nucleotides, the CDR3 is TGTGCCAGCAGTGAATCGGGCTCTGGAAACACCATATATTTT. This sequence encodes CASSESGSGNTIYF.

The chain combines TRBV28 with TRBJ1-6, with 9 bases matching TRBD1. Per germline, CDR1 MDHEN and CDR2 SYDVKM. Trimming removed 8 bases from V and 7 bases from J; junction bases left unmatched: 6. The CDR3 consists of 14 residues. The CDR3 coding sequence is TGTGCCAGCCTCCGGGACAGGGCAAATTCACCCCTCCACTTT. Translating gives CASLRDRANSPLHF.

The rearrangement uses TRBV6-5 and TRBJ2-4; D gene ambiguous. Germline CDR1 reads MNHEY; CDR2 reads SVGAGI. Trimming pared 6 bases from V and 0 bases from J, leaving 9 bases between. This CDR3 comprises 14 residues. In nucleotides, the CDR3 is TGTGCCAGCAGACAGCAGCAAGCCAAAAACATTCAGTACTTC. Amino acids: CASRQQQAKNIQYF.

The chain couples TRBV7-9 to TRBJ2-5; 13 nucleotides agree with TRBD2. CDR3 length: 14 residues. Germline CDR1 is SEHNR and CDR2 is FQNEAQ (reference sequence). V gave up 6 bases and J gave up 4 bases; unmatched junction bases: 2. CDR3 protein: CASSRTSGRETQYF. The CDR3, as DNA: TGTGCCAGCAGTCGGACTAGCGGGAGAGAGACCCAGTACTTC.

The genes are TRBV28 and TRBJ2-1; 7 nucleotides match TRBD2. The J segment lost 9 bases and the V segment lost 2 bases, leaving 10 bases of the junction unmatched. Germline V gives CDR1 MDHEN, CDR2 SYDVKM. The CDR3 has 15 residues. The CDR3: CASSLVAGVVGEQFF. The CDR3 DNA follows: TGTGCCAGCAGTTTAGTAGCGGGTGTCGTTGGTGAGCAGTTCTTC.

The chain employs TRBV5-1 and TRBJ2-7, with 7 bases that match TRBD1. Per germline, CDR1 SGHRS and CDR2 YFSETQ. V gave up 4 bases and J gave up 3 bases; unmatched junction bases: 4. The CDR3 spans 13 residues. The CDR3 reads CASSQGQIYEQYF. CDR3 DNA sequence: TGCGCCAGCAGCCAGGGACAGATCTACGAGCAGTACTTC. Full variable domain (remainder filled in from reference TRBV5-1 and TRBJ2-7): KAGVTQTPRYLIKTRGQQVTLSCSPISGHRSVSWYQQTPGQGLQFLFEYFSETQRNKGNFPGRFSGRQFSNSRSEMNVSTLELGDSALYLCASSQGQIYEQYFGPGTRLTVT.

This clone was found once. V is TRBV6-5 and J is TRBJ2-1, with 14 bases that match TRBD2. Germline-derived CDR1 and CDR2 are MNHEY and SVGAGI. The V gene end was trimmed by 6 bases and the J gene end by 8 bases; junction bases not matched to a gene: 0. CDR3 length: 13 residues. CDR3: CASRTSGRDEQFF. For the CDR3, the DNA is TGTGCCAGCAGGACTAGCGGGAGGGATGAGCAGTTCTTC.

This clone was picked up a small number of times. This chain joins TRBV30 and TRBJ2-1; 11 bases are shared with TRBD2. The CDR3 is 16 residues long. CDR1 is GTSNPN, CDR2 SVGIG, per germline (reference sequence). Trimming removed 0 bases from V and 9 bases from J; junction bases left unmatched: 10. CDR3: CAWSVHLAGGWSEQFF. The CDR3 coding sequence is TGTGCCTGGAGTGTGCATCTAGCGGGGGGTTGGAGTGAGCAGTTCTTC.

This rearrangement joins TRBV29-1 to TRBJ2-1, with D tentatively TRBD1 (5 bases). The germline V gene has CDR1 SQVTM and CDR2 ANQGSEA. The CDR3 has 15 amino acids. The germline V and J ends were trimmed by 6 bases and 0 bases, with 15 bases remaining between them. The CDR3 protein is CSVGLNANSYNEQFF. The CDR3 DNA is TGCAGCGTGGGGCTAAACGCAAACTCCTACAATGAGCAGTTCTTC.

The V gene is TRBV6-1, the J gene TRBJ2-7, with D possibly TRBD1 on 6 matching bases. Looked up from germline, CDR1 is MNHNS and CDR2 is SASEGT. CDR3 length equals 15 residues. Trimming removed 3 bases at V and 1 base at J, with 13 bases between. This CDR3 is CASSDFTGKSYEQYF. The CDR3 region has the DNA TGTGCCAGCAGTGATTTTACAGGGAAATCCTACGAGCAGTACTTC.

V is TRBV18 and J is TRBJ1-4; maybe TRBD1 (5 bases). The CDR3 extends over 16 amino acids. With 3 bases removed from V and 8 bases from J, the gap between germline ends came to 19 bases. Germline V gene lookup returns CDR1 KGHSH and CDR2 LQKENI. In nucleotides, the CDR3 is TGTGCCAGCTCACCGCAGGAAGGGGAAGCGCACGAAAAACTGTTTTTT. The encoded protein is CASSPQEGEAHEKLFF.

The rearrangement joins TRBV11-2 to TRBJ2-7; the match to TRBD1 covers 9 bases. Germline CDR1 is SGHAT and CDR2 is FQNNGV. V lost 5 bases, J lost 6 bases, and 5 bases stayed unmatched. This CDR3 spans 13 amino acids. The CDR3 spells CASSPGQGGEQYF. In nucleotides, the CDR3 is TGTGCCAGCAGCCCGGGACAGGGAGGCGAGCAGTACTTC. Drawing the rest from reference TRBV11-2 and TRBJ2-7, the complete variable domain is EAGVAQSPRYKIIEKRQSVAFWCNPISGHATLYWYQQILGQGPKLLIQFQNNGVVDDSQLPKDRFSAERLKGVDSTLKIQPAKLEDSAVYLCASSPGQGGEQYFGPGTRLTVT.

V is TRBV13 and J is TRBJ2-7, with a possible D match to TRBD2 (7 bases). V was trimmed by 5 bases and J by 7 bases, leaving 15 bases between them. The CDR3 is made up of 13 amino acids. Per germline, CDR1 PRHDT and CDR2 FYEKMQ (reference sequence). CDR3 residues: CASSLKGGVEQYF. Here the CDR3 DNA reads TGTGCCAGCAGCCTTAAGGGGGGGGTAGAGCAGTACTTC.

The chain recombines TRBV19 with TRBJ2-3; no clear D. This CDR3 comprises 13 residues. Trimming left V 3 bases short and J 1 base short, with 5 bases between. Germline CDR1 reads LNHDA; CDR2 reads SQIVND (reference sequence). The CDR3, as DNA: TGTGCCAGTAGTATTCGGGGCACAGATACGCAGTATTTT. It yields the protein CASSIRGTDTQYF.

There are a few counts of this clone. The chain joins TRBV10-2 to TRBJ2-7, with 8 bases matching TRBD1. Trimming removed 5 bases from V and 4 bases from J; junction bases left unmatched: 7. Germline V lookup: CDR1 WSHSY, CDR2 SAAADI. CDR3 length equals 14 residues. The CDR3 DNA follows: TGCGCCAGCAGTCAGGGGGCGATTTCTTACGAGCAGTACTTC. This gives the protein CASSQGAISYEQYF.

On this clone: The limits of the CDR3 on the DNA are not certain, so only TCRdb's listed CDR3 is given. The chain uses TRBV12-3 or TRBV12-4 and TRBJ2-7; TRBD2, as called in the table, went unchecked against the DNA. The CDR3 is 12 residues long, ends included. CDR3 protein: CASSFGSGSWYF.

The CDR3, as DNA: TGCGCCAGCCGAAAAGGGACAGGGGAATATCAGCCCCAGCATTTT. This sequence encodes CASRKGTGEYQPQHF. This chain links TRBV10-2 with TRBJ1-5, with 10 positions matching TRBD1. V was pared by 8 bases and J by 5 bases, with 9 bases of the junction left unmatched. Germline lookup yields CDR1 WSHSY and CDR2 SAAADI. CDR3 length: 15 amino acids.

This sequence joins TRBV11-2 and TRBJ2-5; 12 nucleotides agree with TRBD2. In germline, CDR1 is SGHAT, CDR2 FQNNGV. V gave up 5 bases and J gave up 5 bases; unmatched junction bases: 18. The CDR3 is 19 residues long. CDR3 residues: CASSVRPGLAGGRVETQYF. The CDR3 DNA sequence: TGTGCCAGCAGCGTCCGGCCCGGGCTAGCGGGGGGGCGGGTGGAGACCCAGTACTTC.

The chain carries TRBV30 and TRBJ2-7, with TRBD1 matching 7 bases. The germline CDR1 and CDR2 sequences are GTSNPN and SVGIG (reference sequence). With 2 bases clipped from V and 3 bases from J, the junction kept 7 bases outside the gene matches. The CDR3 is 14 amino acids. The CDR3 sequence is CAWSTLRTGYEQYF. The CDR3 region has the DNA TGTGCCTGGAGTACCCTCCGGACAGGCTACGAGCAGTACTTC. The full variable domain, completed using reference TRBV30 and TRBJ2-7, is SQTIHQWPATLVQPVGSPLSLECTVEGTSNPNLYWYRQAAGRGLQLLFYSVGIGQISSEVPQNLSASRPQDRQFILSSKKLLLSDSGFYLCAWSTLRTGYEQYFGPGTRLTVT.

CDR3 amino acids: CAWILGGNTEAFF. As DNA, the CDR3 is TGTGCCTGGATCCTAGGGGGAAACACTGAAGCTTTCTTT. The rearrangement joins TRBV30 to TRBJ1-1; D is perhaps TRBD1 (6 bases). The V end lost 4 bases, the J end lost 2 bases, and 11 bases lay between the germline ends. This CDR3 spans 13 amino acids. Germline assignment: CDR1 GTSNPN and CDR2 SVGIG (reference sequence).

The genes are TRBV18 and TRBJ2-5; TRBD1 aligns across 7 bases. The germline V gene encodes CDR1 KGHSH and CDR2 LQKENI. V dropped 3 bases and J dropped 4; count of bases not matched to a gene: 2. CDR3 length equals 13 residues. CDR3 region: CASSPPGGETQYF. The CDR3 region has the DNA TGTGCCAGCTCACCGCCAGGGGGAGAGACCCAGTACTTC.

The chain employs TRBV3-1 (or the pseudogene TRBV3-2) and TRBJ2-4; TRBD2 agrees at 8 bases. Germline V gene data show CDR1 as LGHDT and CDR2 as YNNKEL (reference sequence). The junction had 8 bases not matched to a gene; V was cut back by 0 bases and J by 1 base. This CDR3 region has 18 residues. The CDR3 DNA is TGTGCCAGCAGCCAAGATTCCCGTGGCGGGGGGGCCAAAAACATTCAGTACTTC. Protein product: CASSQDSRGGGAKNIQYF.

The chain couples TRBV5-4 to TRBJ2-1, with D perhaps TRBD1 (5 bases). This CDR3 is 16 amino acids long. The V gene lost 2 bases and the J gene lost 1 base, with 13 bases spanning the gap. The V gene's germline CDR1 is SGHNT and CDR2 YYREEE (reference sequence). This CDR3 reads CASSFGAGLSYNEQFF. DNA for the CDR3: TGTGCCAGCAGCTTTGGGGCAGGGCTTTCCTACAATGAGCAGTTCTTC. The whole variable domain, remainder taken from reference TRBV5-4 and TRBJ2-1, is ETGVTQSPTHLIKTRGQQVTLRCSSQSGHNTVSWYQQALGQGPQFIFQYYREEENGRGNFPPRFSGLQFPNYSSELNVNALELDDSALYLCASSFGAGLSYNEQFFGPGTRLTVL.

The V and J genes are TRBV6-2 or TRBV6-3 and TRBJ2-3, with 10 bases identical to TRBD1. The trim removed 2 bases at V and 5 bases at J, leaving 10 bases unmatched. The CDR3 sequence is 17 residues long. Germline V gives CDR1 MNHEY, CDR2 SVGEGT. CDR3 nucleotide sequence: TGTGCCAGCAGTTACGACACCGACAGGGGGCTAGGAGATACGCAGTATTTT. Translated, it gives CASSYDTDRGLGDTQYF.

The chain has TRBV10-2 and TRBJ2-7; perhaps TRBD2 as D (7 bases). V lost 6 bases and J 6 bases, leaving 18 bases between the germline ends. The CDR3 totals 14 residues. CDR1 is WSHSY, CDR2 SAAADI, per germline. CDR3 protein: CASRPSGGQGEQYF. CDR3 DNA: TGCGCCAGCAGGCCATCCGGGGGGCAGGGCGAGCAGTACTTC.